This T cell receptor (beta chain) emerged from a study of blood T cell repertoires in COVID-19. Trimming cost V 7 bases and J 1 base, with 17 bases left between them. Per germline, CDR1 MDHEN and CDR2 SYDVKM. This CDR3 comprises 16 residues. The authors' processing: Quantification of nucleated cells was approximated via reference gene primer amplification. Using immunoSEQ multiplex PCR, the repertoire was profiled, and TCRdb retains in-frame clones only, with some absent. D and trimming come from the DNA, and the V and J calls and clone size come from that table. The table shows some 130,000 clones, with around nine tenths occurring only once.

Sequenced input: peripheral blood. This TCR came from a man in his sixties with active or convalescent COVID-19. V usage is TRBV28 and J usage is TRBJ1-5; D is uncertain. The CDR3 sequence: CASTPFKSVSNQPQHF. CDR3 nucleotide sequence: TGTGCCAGCACTCCATTCAAATCGGTGAGCAATCAGCCCCAGCATTTT.